The 2 T cell receptor beta chains reported below all come from one sample, sequenced in a study of cytomegalovirus exposure and HLA in healthy donors. The study ran its PCR with 60 Vbeta and 13 Jbeta primers. Libraries were prepared by immunoSEQ multiplex PCR; TCRdb keeps only in-frame clonotypes and omits some of them. The data show some 150,000 clones, with approximately 61% seen just once and roughly 2.5% held by the top ten. Sequencing was done on a sample of PBMCs. The receptors originated from a woman in her thirties or forties in good health and CMV-seronegative.

This clone was counted a few times. The chain employs TRBV6-6 and TRBJ1-5; TRBD1 agrees at 9 bases. With 3 bases clipped from V and 7 bases from J, the junction kept 4 bases outside the gene matches. Germline CDR1 reads MNHNY; CDR2 reads SVGAGI (reference sequence). This CDR3 is 14 amino acids long. Here the CDR3 reads CASSYRTGDQPQHF. CDR3 sequence (DNA): TGTGCCAGCAGTTATAGGACAGGGGACCAGCCCCAGCATTTT.

This clone was counted a few times. The chain links TRBV5-1 to TRBJ1-2; no clear D gene. Trimming took 5 bases from V and 2 from J, leaving 7 bases between them. Germline lookup yields CDR1 SGHRS and CDR2 YFSETQ. The CDR3 is 12 residues long. CDR3 coding DNA: TGCGCCAGCAGGGTCGAGAACTATGGCTACACCTTC. Translation: CASRVENYGYTF.